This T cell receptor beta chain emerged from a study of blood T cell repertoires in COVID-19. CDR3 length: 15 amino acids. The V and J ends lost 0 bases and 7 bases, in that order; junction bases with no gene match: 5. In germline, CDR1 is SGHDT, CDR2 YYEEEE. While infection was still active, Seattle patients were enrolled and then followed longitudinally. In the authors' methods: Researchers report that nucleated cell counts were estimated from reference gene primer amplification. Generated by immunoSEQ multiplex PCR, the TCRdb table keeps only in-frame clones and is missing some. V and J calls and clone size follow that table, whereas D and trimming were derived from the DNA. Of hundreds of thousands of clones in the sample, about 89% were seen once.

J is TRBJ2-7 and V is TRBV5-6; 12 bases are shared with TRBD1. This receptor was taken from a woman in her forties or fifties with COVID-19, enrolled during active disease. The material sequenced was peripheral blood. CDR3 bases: TGTGCCAGCAGCTTGGCGGGACAGGGGGCGTGGGAGCAGTACTTC. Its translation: CASSLAGQGAWEQYF.